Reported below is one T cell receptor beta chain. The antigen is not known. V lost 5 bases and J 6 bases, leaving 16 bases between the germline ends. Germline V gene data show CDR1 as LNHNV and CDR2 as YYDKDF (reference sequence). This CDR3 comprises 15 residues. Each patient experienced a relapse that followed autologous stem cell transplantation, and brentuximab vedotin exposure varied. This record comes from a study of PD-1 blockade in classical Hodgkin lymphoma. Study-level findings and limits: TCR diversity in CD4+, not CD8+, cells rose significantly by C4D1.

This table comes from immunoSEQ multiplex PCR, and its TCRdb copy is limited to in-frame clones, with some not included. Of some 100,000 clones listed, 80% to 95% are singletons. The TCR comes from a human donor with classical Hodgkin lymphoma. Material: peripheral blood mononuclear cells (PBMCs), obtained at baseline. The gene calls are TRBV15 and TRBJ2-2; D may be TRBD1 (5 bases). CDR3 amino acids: CATSRRQGSPGELFF. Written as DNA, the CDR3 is TGTGCCACCAGCCGTAGGCAGGGTAGTCCCGGGGAGCTGTTTTTT.